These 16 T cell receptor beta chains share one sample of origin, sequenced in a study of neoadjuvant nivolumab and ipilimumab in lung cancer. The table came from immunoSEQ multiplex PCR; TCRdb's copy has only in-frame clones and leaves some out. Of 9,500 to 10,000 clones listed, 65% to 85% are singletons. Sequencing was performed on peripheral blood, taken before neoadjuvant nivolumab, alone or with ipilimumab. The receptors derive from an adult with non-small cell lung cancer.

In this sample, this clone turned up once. The CDR3 sequence: CASSATGGGSYEQYF. CDR3 sequence (DNA): TGTGCCAGCAGTGCGACCGGGGGAGGCTCTTACGAGCAGTACTTC. The chain employs TRBV2 and TRBJ2-7; tentatively, D is TRBD2 (6 bases). Germline loops: CDR1 SNHLY, CDR2 FYNNEI. V lost 4 bases to trimming and J lost 4 bases, with 17 bases between them. The CDR3 has 15 amino acids.

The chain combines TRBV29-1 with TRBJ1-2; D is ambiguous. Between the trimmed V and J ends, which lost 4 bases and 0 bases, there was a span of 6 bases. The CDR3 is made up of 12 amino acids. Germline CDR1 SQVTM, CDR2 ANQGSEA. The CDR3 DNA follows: TGCAGCGTTGTCAGGTCTAACTATGGCTACACCTTC. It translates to CSVVRSNYGYTF.

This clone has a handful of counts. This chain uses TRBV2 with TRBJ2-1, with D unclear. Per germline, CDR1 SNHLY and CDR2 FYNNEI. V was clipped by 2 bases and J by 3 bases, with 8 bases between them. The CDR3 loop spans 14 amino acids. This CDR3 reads CASSEWVDYNEQFF. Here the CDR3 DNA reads TGTGCCAGCAGTGAATGGGTCGACTACAATGAGCAGTTCTTC.

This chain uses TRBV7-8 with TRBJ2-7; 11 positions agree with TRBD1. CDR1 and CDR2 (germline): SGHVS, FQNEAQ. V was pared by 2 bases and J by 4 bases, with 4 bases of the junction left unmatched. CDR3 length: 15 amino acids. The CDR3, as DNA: TGTGCCAGCAGCTTACGGGACAGGGGGGTATACGAGCAGTACTTC. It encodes CASSLRDRGVYEQYF.

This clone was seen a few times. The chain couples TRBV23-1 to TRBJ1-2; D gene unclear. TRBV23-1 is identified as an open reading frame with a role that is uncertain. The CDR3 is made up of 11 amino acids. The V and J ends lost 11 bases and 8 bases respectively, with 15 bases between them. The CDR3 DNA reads TGCGCCTTAATCGTATTCCTCGGCTACACCTTC. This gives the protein CALIVFLGYTF.

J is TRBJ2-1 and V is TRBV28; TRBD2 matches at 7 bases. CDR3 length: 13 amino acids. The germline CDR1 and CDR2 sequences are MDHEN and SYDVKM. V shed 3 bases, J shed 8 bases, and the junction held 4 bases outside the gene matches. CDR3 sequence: CASSLGGPYEQFF. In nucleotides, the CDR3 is TGTGCCAGCAGTTTGGGAGGGCCTTATGAGCAGTTCTTC.

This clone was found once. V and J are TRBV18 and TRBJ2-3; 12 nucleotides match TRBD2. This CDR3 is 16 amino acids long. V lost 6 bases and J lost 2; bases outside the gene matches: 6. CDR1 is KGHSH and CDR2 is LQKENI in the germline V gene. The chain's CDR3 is CASSPGLAGSTDTQYF. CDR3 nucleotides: TGTGCCAGCTCGCCAGGACTAGCGGGGTCCACAGATACGCAGTATTTT.

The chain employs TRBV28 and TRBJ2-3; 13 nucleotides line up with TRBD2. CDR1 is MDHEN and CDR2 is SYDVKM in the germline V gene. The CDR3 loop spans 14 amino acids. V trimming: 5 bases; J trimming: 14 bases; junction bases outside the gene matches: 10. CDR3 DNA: TGTGCCAGCAGTCCGGGACTAGCGGGAAGGCGTTCGTATTTT. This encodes CASSPGLAGRRSYF.

The DNA of the CDR3 is TGTGCCAGCAGTCTATCCAGGGAAACCCAGTACTTC. Translating it yields CASSLSRETQYF. The chain joins TRBV5-4 to TRBJ2-5, with D perhaps matching TRBD1 (5 bases). The CDR3 contains 12 residues. Germline assignment: CDR1 SGHNT and CDR2 YYREEE (reference sequence). The V end was cut by 5 bases, the J end by 8 bases, with 13 bases between.

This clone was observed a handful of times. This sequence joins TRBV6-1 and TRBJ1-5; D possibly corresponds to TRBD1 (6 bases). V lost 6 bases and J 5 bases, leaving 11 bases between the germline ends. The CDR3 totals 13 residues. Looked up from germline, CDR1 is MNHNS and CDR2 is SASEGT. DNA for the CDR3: TGTGCCAGCAGAACAGGGTACCATCAGCCCCAGCATTTT. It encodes CASRTGYHQPQHF.

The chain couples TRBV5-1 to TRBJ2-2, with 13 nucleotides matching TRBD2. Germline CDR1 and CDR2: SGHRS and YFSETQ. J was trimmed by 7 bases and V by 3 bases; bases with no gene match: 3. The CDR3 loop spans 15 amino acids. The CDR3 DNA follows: TGCGCCAGCAGCTCCGGACTAGCGGGAGTCGGGGAGCTGTTTTTT. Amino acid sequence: CASSSGLAGVGELFF. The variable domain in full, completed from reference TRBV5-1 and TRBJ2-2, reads KAGVTQTPRYLIKTRGQQVTLSCSPISGHRSVSWYQQTPGQGLQFLFEYFSETQRNKGNFPGRFSGRQFSNSRSEMNVSTLELGDSALYLCASSSGLAGVGELFFGEGSRLTVL.

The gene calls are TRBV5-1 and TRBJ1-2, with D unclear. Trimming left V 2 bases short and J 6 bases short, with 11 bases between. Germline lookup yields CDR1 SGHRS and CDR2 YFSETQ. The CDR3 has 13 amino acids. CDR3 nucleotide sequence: TGCGCCAGCAGCTTCGAAGCGACGGATGGCTACACCTTC. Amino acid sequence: CASSFEATDGYTF.

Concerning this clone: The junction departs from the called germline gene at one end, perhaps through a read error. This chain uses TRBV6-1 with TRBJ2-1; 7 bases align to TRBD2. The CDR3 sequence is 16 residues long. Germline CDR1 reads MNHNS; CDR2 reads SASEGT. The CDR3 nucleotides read TGTGCCAGCAGTGAAACGGTTCGGCTAGCGGACAATCAGCAGTTCTTC. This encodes CASSETVRLADNQQFF.

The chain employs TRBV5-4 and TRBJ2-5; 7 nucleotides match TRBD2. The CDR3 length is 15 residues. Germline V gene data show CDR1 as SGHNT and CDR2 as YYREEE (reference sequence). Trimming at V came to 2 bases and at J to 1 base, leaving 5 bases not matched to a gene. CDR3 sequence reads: CASSLPGLPQETQYF. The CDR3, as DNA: TGTGCCAGCAGCTTACCGGGACTACCCCAAGAGACCCAGTACTTC.

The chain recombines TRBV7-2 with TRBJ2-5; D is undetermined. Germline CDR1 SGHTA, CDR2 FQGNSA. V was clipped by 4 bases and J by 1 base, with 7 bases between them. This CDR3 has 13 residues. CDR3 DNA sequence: TGTGCCAGCAGCTACACGGTCCAAGAGACCCAGTACTTC. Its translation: CASSYTVQETQYF.

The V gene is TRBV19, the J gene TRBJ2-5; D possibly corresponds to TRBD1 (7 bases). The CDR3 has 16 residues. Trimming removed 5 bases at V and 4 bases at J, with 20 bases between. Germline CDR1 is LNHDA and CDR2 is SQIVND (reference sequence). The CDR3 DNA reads TGTGCCAGTAGTGCATGGGGACCAGGGGGAGGAGAGACCCAGTACTTC. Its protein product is CASSAWGPGGGETQYF. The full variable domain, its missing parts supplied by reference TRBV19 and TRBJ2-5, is DGGITQSPKYLFRKEGQNVTLSCEQNLNHDAMYWYRQDPGQGLRLIYYSQIVNDFQKGDIAEGYSVSREKKESFPLTVTSAQKNPTAFYLCASSAWGPGGGETQYFGPGTRLLVL.